Below are 11 T cell receptor beta chains sequenced from a single sample in a study of OX40 agonist ivuxolimab in advanced cancers. The library was prepared using the immunoSEQ multiplex PCR assay. TCRdb carries this immuneACCESS record with in-frame sequences only. Its versions omit some clonotypes, under half of them owing to an unresolved V gene in the studies checked, with the rest unexplained. Counted in this sample were approximately 90,000 clones; about 90% of them appeared once. Of the sample, less than 1% is held by the ten largest clones. The sequences come from CD4+ or CD8+ T cells sorted from blood, collected in a trial of the OX40 agonist ivuxolimab. The receptors were sampled from an adult with an advanced solid tumor such as melanoma, head and neck, liver or kidney cancer.

The rearrangement joins TRBV10-1 to TRBJ1-1, with TRBD1 matching over 11 bases. J gave up 3 bases and V 0 bases, and 9 bases lay outside the gene matches. Germline CDR1 and CDR2: WNHNN and SYGVQD (reference sequence). The CDR3 sequence is 18 residues long. CDR3 residues: CASSESYGDRGVDTEAFF. The DNA of the CDR3 is TGCGCCAGCAGTGAGTCGTACGGGGACAGGGGGGTAGACACTGAAGCTTTCTTT.

The chain links TRBV6-1 to TRBJ1-4; D gene uncertain. The V end lost 3 bases, the J end lost 9 bases, and 8 bases lay between the germline ends. The CDR3 sequence is 12 residues long. Germline CDR1 reads MNHNS; CDR2 reads SASEGT. The CDR3 DNA is TGTGCCAGCAGTGACCCACCAAAAAAACTGTTTTTT. Its translation is CASSDPPKKLFF.

The chain has TRBV7-2 and TRBJ2-3; unclear D gene. V was pared by 0 bases and J by 8 bases, with 3 bases between. The CDR3 is made up of 11 amino acids. Germline-derived CDR1 and CDR2 are SGHTA and FQGNSA. The CDR3 sequence: CASSLAGTQYF. Here the CDR3 DNA reads TGTGCCAGCAGCTTAGCGGGTACGCAGTATTTT.

The V call is TRBV30, the J call TRBJ2-3; D could derive from TRBD1 or TRBD2 (5 bases each). Germline V gives CDR1 GTSNPN, CDR2 SVGIG (reference sequence). The CDR3 has 13 residues. Trimming removed 2 bases from V and 2 bases from J, with 8 bases in between. Written as DNA, the CDR3 is TGTGCCTGGAGTAGAGGGGCCACAGATACGCAGTATTTT. This translates into CAWSRGATDTQYF.

This clone appeared a single time. The chain employs TRBV11-3 and TRBJ2-1; possible D gene TRBD1, 6 bases. Germline V gives CDR1 SGHNT, CDR2 YENEEA. The germline V and J ends were trimmed by 4 bases and 1 base, with 11 bases remaining between them. The CDR3 runs to 15 residues. CDR3 sequence reads: CASSSYRASYNEQFF. CDR3 sequence (DNA): TGTGCCAGCAGCTCCTACAGGGCATCCTACAATGAGCAGTTCTTC.

V is TRBV7-9 and J is TRBJ1-3; the D is unclear. V shed 6 bases and J shed 1 base, with 7 bases lying between them. The germline V gene has CDR1 SEHNR and CDR2 FQNEAQ (reference sequence). This CDR3 comprises 13 residues. The CDR3 loop reads CASRSPSGNTIYF. In nucleotides, the CDR3 is TGTGCCAGCAGGTCTCCGTCTGGAAACACCATATATTTT.

The chain uses TRBV2 and TRBJ1-5; no firm D call. The CDR3 has 14 residues. V lost 1 base and J lost 7, with 11 bases in between. The germline CDR1 and CDR2 sequences are SNHLY and FYNNEI. CDR3 bases: TGTGCCAGCAGTGAAGATAGTCTATCGCAGCCCCAGCATTTT. It is translated as CASSEDSLSQPQHF.

V usage is TRBV11-2 and J usage is TRBJ1-1, with 9 bases matching TRBD1. Germline CDR1 reads SGHAT; CDR2 reads FQNNGV. Unmatched junction bases numbered 5, after V lost 5 bases and J lost 4 bases. The CDR3 contains 14 residues. CDR3 sequence (DNA): TGTGCCAGCAGCCCGAGGACAGGGGTCACTGAAGCTTTCTTT. Residues: CASSPRTGVTEAFF.

This chain connects TRBV19 to TRBJ2-7; 12 nucleotides align to TRBD1. This CDR3 has 16 amino acids. V trimming: 5 bases; J trimming: 1 base; junction bases outside the gene matches: 6. The V gene's germline CDR1 is LNHDA and CDR2 SQIVND (reference sequence). CDR3 bases: TGTGCCAGTAGTCCACCGGGACAGGGGGCGTCCTACGAGCAGTACTTC. It yields the protein CASSPPGQGASYEQYF.

J is TRBJ2-2 and V is TRBV7-3, with no clear D. There are 14 residues in the CDR3. V lost 6 bases, J lost 5 bases, and 13 bases lay in between. Germline CDR1 SGHTA, CDR2 FQGTGA. As DNA, the CDR3 is TGTGCCAGCAGGGTAGTTGTGGGGACCGGGGAGCTGTTTTTT. This sequence encodes CASRVVVGTGELFF.

The chain carries TRBV19 and TRBJ2-2, with 8 bases identical to TRBD2. The CDR3 is 16 amino acids. Looked up from germline, CDR1 is LNHDA and CDR2 is SQIVND (reference sequence). With 10 bases clipped from V and 1 base from J, the junction kept 11 bases outside the gene matches. The CDR3 nucleotides are TGTGCCACCAGAGCAGCGGGGGCCGTGAACACCGGGGAGCTGTTTTTT. This gives the protein CATRAAGAVNTGELFF.